This is a list of T cell receptor beta chains from one sample in a study of blood T cell repertoires in COVID-19. Method: immunoSEQ multiplex PCR; TCRdb's copy keeps in-frame clones and lacks some. This sample has 300,000 to 450,000 clones, with less than 90% found just once. Sequenced material: PBMCs or T cells enriched from blood (not recorded which). These receptors were obtained from a woman between 25 and 40 years old who had recovered from COVID-19. CDR3s include the opening cysteine and the closing phenylalanine or tryptophan. The D gene is left open where the match is weak. Clone size is stated in some rows and not others, as once, few, many or a class when expanded.

J: TRBJ2-1; V: TRBV4-1; size: -; D: TRBD2; DNA: TGCGCCAGCAGCCAAAATTCTCTGGCTAGCGGGGGATCGTACGATGAGCAGTTCTTC; CDR3: CASSQNSLASGGSYDEQFF
J: TRBJ2-2; V: TRBV5-1; size: -; D: TRBD1; DNA: TGCGCCAGCAGCTCCGGGACAGGGTCGAACACCGGGGAGCTGTTTTTT; CDR3: CASSSGTGSNTGELFF
J: TRBJ1-1; V: TRBV4-1; size: once; D: -; DNA: TGCGCCAGCAGCCAAGCGACAGCGAACACTGAAGCTTTCTTT; CDR3: CASSQATANTEAFF
J: TRBJ1-4; V: TRBV5-8; size: -; D: TRBD1; DNA: TGTGCCAGCAGCTCCCGATCCGGGACAGGAAATGAAAAACTGTTTTTT; CDR3: CASSSRSGTGNEKLFF
J: TRBJ1-1; V: TRBV6-5; size: -; D: TRBD1; DNA: TGTGCCAGCAGTTCTACAGGGGGCGGTGGTAGAACTGAAGCTTTCTTT; CDR3: CASSSTGGGGRTEAFF
J: TRBJ2-3; V: TRBV25-1; size: -; D: TRBD2; DNA: TGTGCCAGCAGTGAAATCAAGGGCGGGGGAGATACGCAGTATTTT; CDR3: CASSEIKGGGDTQYF
J: TRBJ2-1; V: TRBV18; size: -; D: TRBD1; DNA: TGTGCCACCGCCGCGGACAGGTACTACAATGAGCAGTTCTTC; CDR3: CATAADRYYNEQFF
J: TRBJ2-3; V: TRBV2; size: -; D: TRBD2; DNA: TGTGCCAGCAGGGGACTAGTTGAAGTTGGCACAGATACGCAGTATTTT; CDR3: CASRGLVEVGTDTQYF
J: TRBJ2-3; V: TRBV19; size: -; D: -; DNA: TGTGCCACCTCAGTGGACACTAGCACAGATACGCAGTATTTT; CDR3: CATSVDTSTDTQYF
J: TRBJ1-3; V: TRBV28; size: -; D: -; DNA: TGTGCCAGCAGCACCGTCGGGAATGGAAACACCATATATTTT; CDR3: CASSTVGNGNTIYF
J: TRBJ2-3; V: TRBV7-9; size: -; D: TRBD2; DNA: TGTGCCAGCAGCTTATCGCTAGCGGGACCTCACACAGATACGCAGTATTTT; CDR3: CASSLSLAGPHTDTQYF
J: TRBJ2-7; V: TRBV18; size: -; D: -; DNA: TGTGCCAGCTCACCACAAGGGGAAGGCTACGAGCAGTACTTC; CDR3: CASSPQGEGYEQYF
J: TRBJ2-7; V: TRBV28; size: -; D: TRBD1; DNA: TGTGCCAGCAGGGCGAGGCGGGACAGGGACTCCTACGAGCAGTACTTC; CDR3: CASRARRDRDSYEQYF
J: TRBJ2-3; V: TRBV11-2; size: -; D: TRBD2; DNA: TGTGCCAGCAGTGCTTTGGGGGGGGGCACAGATACGCAGTATTTT; CDR3: CASSALGGGTDTQYF
J: TRBJ2-3; V: TRBV4-3; size: -; D: -; DNA: TGCGCCAGCAGCCAAGATTTACGGGGGGCGGATACGCAGTATTTT; CDR3: CASSQDLRGADTQYF
J: TRBJ1-1; V: TRBV2; size: -; D: -; DNA: TGTGCCAGCAGTGAAACGGGGTACACTGAAGCTTTCTTT; CDR3: CASSETGYTEAFF
J: TRBJ2-2; V: TRBV12-3/TRBV12-4; size: -; D: -; DNA: TGTGCCAGCAGTTTACGCGGCACCGGGGAGCTGTTTTTT; CDR3: CASSLRGTGELFF
J: TRBJ2-7; V: TRBV24-1; size: once; D: -; DNA: TGTGCCACCAGTGACCCCGCCCAGGGCGCGGGGGAGCAGTACTTC; CDR3: CATSDPAQGAGEQYF
J: TRBJ1-1; V: TRBV3-1/TRBV3-2; size: -; D: TRBD1; DNA: TGTGCCAGCAGCCAAGGGACAGGAAGAAACACTGAAGCTTTCTTT; CDR3: CASSQGTGRNTEAFF
J: TRBJ1-4; V: TRBV6-5; size: -; D: TRBD1; DNA: TGTGCCAGCAGTTCGGACAGGGGGCAACGGGAAAAACTGTTTTTT; CDR3: CASSSDRGQREKLFF
J: TRBJ1-2; V: TRBV15; size: -; D: -; DNA: TGTGCCACCAGCAGAGTAGCCGTTAACTATGGCTACACCTTC; CDR3: CATSRVAVNYGYTF
J: TRBJ1-5; V: TRBV18; size: -; D: -; DNA: TGTGCCAGCTCGGGACAAGCTAGCAATCAGCCCCAGCATTTT; CDR3: CASSGQASNQPQHF
J: TRBJ2-7; V: TRBV19; size: many; D: TRBD1; DNA: TGTGCCAGTAGTATCGTGGGGACAGGGGGCCGGACCTACGAGCAGTACTTC; CDR3: CASSIVGTGGRTYEQYF
J: TRBJ1-2; V: TRBV27; size: -; D: -; DNA: TGTGCCAGCAGCCTACAGGGCCAGTACTATGGCTACACCTTC; CDR3: CASSLQGQYYGYTF
J: TRBJ2-1; V: TRBV28; size: -; D: TRBD1; DNA: TGTGCCAGCAGTTTATTAACTGTTGGGACAGCCTACAATGAGCAGTTCTTC; CDR3: CASSLLTVGTAYNEQFF
J: TRBJ2-6; V: TRBV28; size: -; D: -; DNA: TGTGCCAGCAATAACAGGGCGTTTGGGGCCAACGTCCTGACTTTC; CDR3: CASNNRAFGANVLTF
J: TRBJ1-2; V: TRBV10-3; size: once; D: TRBD1; DNA: TGTGCCATCAGTGAGCGTTCCGACAGGGTAAATGGCTACACCTTC; CDR3: CAISERSDRVNGYTF
J: TRBJ2-7; V: TRBV27; size: -; D: TRBD1; DNA: TGTGCCAGCAGTTTATCGAGCACAGGGGGCTCCTACGAGCAGTACTTC; CDR3: CASSLSSTGGSYEQYF
J: TRBJ2-1; V: TRBV2; size: -; D: TRBD2; DNA: TGTGCCAGCAGTGAAGCGCTTAGCGGGGGGGCCTATGAGCAGTTCTTC; CDR3: CASSEALSGGAYEQFF
J: TRBJ1-3; V: TRBV5-5; size: -; D: -; DNA: TGTGCCAGCAGCCAGCTGAGGTCCATCTCTGGAAACACCATATATTTT; CDR3: CASSQLRSISGNTIYF
J: TRBJ1-5; V: TRBV19; size: few; D: TRBD1; DNA: TGTGCCAGTAGGCCACAGGGGGGTCAGCCCCAGCATTTT; CDR3: CASRPQGGQPQHF
J: TRBJ2-1; V: TRBV5-1; size: -; D: TRBD2; DNA: TGCGCCAGCAGCCCCTCACGGGGCCGGCGGGGGGAGCAGTTCTTC; CDR3: CASSPSRGRRGEQFF
J: TRBJ2-3; V: TRBV13; size: -; D: TRBD2; DNA: TGTGCCAGCAGCATCCGGGGGGGCGCAGATACGCAGTATTTT; CDR3: CASSIRGGADTQYF
J: TRBJ2-7; V: TRBV19; size: once; D: -; DNA: TGTGCCAGTAGTATGCGGCAGGGAAAACACGAGCAGTACTTC; CDR3: CASSMRQGKHEQYF
J: TRBJ2-2; V: TRBV7-6; size: -; D: TRBD2; DNA: TGTGCCAGCAGCCGGACTAGCCCAAACACCGGGGAGCTGTTTTTT; CDR3: CASSRTSPNTGELFF
J: TRBJ2-7; V: TRBV27; size: -; D: -; DNA: TGTGCCAGCAGTCTCGAGACAGTGGGCTCCTACGAGCAGTACTTC; CDR3: CASSLETVGSYEQYF
J: TRBJ1-1; V: TRBV9; size: -; D: -; DNA: TGTGCCAGCAGCGCTATCGGGGGCACTGAAGCTTTCTTT; CDR3: CASSAIGGTEAFF
J: TRBJ2-1; V: TRBV25-1; size: few; D: -; DNA: TGTGCCAGCAGTGGGAGTCTAACCGGTGAGCAGTTCTTC; CDR3: CASSGSLTGEQFF
J: TRBJ1-2; V: TRBV28; size: -; D: -; DNA: TGTGCCAGCAGTTTTAGGGGCAGACCTATGGGCGGCTACACCTTC; CDR3: CASSFRGRPMGGYTF
J: TRBJ1-2; V: TRBV3-1/TRBV3-2; size: -; D: -; DNA: TGTGCCAGCAGCCAAGATCTTTACAGAAACTATGGCTACACCTTC; CDR3: CASSQDLYRNYGYTF
J: TRBJ2-1; V: TRBV5-6; size: -; D: TRBD2; DNA: TGTGCCAGCAGCCGGACTAGCGGGAGCTTCAATGAGCAGTTCTTC; CDR3: CASSRTSGSFNEQFF
J: TRBJ1-2; V: TRBV30; size: -; D: -; DNA: TGTGCCTGGAGTGAAGTCGCCAGAAACTATGGCTACACCTTC; CDR3: CAWSEVARNYGYTF
J: TRBJ1-1; V: TRBV19; size: -; D: -; DNA: TGTGCCAGTAATGACAGAAAAGGCACTGAAGCTTTCTTT; CDR3: CASNDRKGTEAFF